What follows are 32 T cell receptor beta chains derived from one specimen sequenced in a study of blood T cell repertoires in COVID-19. Method: immunoSEQ multiplex PCR; TCRdb's copy keeps in-frame clones and lacks some. The sample includes 95,000 or so clones, approximately 86% of them seen just once. The sequenced sample was peripheral blood. These receptor sequences come from an elderly man with active or convalescent COVID-19.

The CDR3 DNA reads TGTGCCAGCTCGCGATCCGGACACGCCACCACCAAAAACAATGAGCAGTTCTTC. Residues: CASSRSGHATTKNNEQFF. The chain employs TRBV18 and TRBJ2-1, with TRBD1 as a possible D gene (5 bases). The V end lost 6 bases, the J end lost 5 bases, and 26 bases lay between the germline ends. CDR1 and CDR2 (germline): KGHSH, LQKENI. CDR3 length: 18 residues. The whole variable domain, remainder taken from reference TRBV18 and TRBJ2-1, is NAGVMQNPRHLVRRRGQEARLRCSPMKGHSHVYWYRQLPEEGLKFMVYLQKENIIDESGMPKERFSAEFPKEGPSILRIQQVVRGDSAAYFCASSRSGHATTKNNEQFFGPGTRLTVL.

In this sample, this clone turned up once. The chain employs TRBV7-9 and TRBJ2-2, with TRBD2 identical over 8 bases. CDR3 length equals 14 residues. V lost 5 bases, J lost 5 bases, and 4 bases stayed unmatched. The germline CDR1 and CDR2 sequences are SEHNR and FQNEAQ (reference sequence). The CDR3 region has the DNA TGTGCCAGCAGCATTAGCGGGAATACCGGGGAGCTGTTTTTT. Translating gives CASSISGNTGELFF.

This clone appeared a single time. The chain has TRBV5-1 and TRBJ1-5; TRBD1 matches 7 bases. V was clipped by 0 bases and J by 5 bases; unmatched bases: 5. Germline CDR1 is SGHRS and CDR2 is YFSETQ. CDR3 length equals 15 residues. Here the CDR3 reads CASSLEAGGDQPQHF. The CDR3 nucleotides read TGCGCCAGCAGCTTGGAGGCAGGGGGAGATCAGCCCCAGCATTTT. Variable domain in full (rest from reference TRBV5-1 and TRBJ1-5): KAGVTQTPRYLIKTRGQQVTLSCSPISGHRSVSWYQQTPGQGLQFLFEYFSETQRNKGNFPGRFSGRQFSNSRSEMNVSTLELGDSALYLCASSLEAGGDQPQHFGDGTRLSIL.

This clone was seen a handful of times. The CDR3 sequence: CARSLTNSTDTQYF. The DNA for the CDR3 is TGTGCCAGAAGCTTGACTAACAGCACAGATACGCAGTATTTT. This chain connects TRBV5-3 to TRBJ2-3; D call uncertain. TRBV5-3 carries the ORF label, with uncertain function. Trimming cost V 1 base and J 0 bases, with 6 bases left between them. CDR3 size: 14 residues.

This clone is a singleton in its sample. This chain links TRBV9 with TRBJ2-3; tentative D call: TRBD2 (5 bases). The CDR3 length is 15 residues. The germline CDR1 and CDR2 sequences are SGDLS and YYNGEE. The germline V and J ends were trimmed by 0 bases and 2 bases, with 10 bases remaining between them. The CDR3 DNA is TGTGCCAGCAGCGTAGGATGGGAGAACACAGATACGCAGTATTTT. It translates to CASSVGWENTDTQYF.

V gene TRBV28 combines with J gene TRBJ2-7; TRBD2 matches 10 bases. Per germline, CDR1 MDHEN and CDR2 SYDVKM. V lost 6 bases and J lost 4; bases outside the gene matches: 3. The CDR3 sequence is 13 residues long. In DNA, the CDR3 is TGTGCCAGCAGGACTAGCGGGTCGTACGAGCAGTACTTC. Protein: CASRTSGSYEQYF.

The chain recombines TRBV27 with TRBJ1-2; D remains ambiguous. The CDR3 is 12 amino acids. The V gene lost 0 bases and the J gene lost 7 bases, with 6 bases spanning the gap. Germline V gene lookup returns CDR1 MNHEY and CDR2 SMNVEV (reference sequence). The CDR3 DNA reads TGTGCCAGCAGTTTATCGGGCTTTGGCTACACCTTC. It yields the protein CASSLSGFGYTF.

This chain connects TRBV7-3 to TRBJ1-2, with D perhaps TRBD1 (5 bases). Germline V gene sequence: CDR1 SGHTA, CDR2 FQGTGA. The CDR3 is 13 amino acids. V was clipped by 5 bases and J by 7 bases, with 14 bases between them. As DNA, the CDR3 is TGTGCCAGCAGCGCCTTTACAGGAACTGGCTACACCTTC. Residues: CASSAFTGTGYTF.

V usage is TRBV29-1 and J usage is TRBJ2-2; 7 bases match TRBD2. This CDR3 has 17 residues. Germline CDR1 and CDR2: SQVTM and ANQGSEA. Losses at the gene ends were 0 bases for V and 0 bases for J; bases not matched to a gene: 7. The DNA for the CDR3 is TGCAGCGTTGAAGACCGTAGAGCGGGGTCGAACACCGGGGAGCTGTTTTTT. Amino acid sequence: CSVEDRRAGSNTGELFF.

This sequence joins TRBV19 and TRBJ2-1, with 7 bases aligning to TRBD2. Germline CDR1 reads LNHDA; CDR2 reads SQIVND (reference sequence). CDR3 length: 14 residues. J gave up 8 bases and V 7 bases, and 11 bases lay outside the gene matches. CDR3 in DNA: TGTGCCAGTACCCATGGGGAGGGCCGCCATGAGCAGTTCTTC. It encodes CASTHGEGRHEQFF.

This clone appeared once. CDR3 bases: TGTGCCAGCAGCTTGTGGACTGGCGGGCAGTACTTC. Its translation: CASSLWTGGQYF. This sequence joins TRBV7-2 and TRBJ2-7, with a tentative D call TRBD2 (5 bases). CDR1 is SGHTA, CDR2 FQGNSA, per germline. V was cut by 3 bases and J by 9 bases, with 12 bases left in between. This CDR3 is 12 amino acids long.

By sample share, this clone is large. V usage is TRBV4-3 and J usage is TRBJ2-2; D may be TRBD2 (5 bases). V was shortened by 1 base and J by 8 bases, with 20 bases between the two germline ends. This CDR3 spans 17 amino acids. The V gene's germline CDR1 is LGHNA and CDR2 YSLEER. The CDR3 reads CASSQAVAGQTRGELFF. In nucleotides, the CDR3 is TGCGCCAGCAGCCAAGCGGTCGCGGGTCAGACCAGGGGGGAGCTGTTTTTT.

The chain links TRBV6-5 to TRBJ2-1, with D tentatively TRBD2 (5 bases). CDR1 and CDR2 (germline): MNHEY, SVGAGI. The CDR3 is 13 amino acids. The germline V and J ends were trimmed by 6 bases and 3 bases, with 9 bases remaining between them. In DNA, the CDR3 is TGTGCCAGCAGACGCGACTACTACAATGAGCAGTTCTTC. It codes for CASRRDYYNEQFF.

The chain carries TRBV11-3 and TRBJ2-1; 12 bases line up with TRBD2. Unmatched junction bases numbered 8, after V lost 5 bases and J lost 6 bases. The germline V gene has CDR1 SGHNT and CDR2 YENEEA. This CDR3 has 16 residues. This CDR3 reads CASSPRASGRANEQFF. Here the CDR3 DNA reads TGTGCCAGCAGCCCCCGAGCTAGCGGGAGGGCCAATGAGCAGTTCTTC.

A single count supports this clone. The chain links TRBV19 to TRBJ1-5, with TRBD1 matching 8 bases. The CDR3 length is 15 residues. J gave up 5 bases and V 0 bases, and 3 bases lay outside the gene matches. Germline CDR1 LNHDA, CDR2 SQIVND (reference sequence). The CDR3 here is CASSIEGQGYQPQHF. CDR3 nucleotides: TGTGCCAGTAGTATAGAAGGACAGGGCTATCAGCCCCAGCATTTT. Full variable domain (remainder filled in from reference TRBV19 and TRBJ1-5): DGGITQSPKYLFRKEGQNVTLSCEQNLNHDAMYWYRQDPGQGLRLIYYSQIVNDFQKGDIAEGYSVSREKKESFPLTVTSAQKNPTAFYLCASSIEGQGYQPQHFGDGTRLSIL.

This clone was recorded once. The chain recombines TRBV30 with TRBJ1-2; perhaps TRBD1 as D (6 bases). This CDR3 spans 16 amino acids. The germline gives CDR1 GTSNPN, CDR2 SVGIG (reference sequence). Between the trimmed V and J ends, which lost 2 bases and 1 base, there was a span of 17 bases. CDR3 in amino acids: CAWSQRGGSGNYGYTF. CDR3 bases: TGTGCCTGGAGTCAAAGGGGGGGAAGTGGTAACTATGGCTACACCTTC.

The V gene is TRBV6-5, the J gene TRBJ1-4, with TRBD1 matching 7 bases. Germline V gene data show CDR1 as MNHEY and CDR2 as SVGAGI. The V segment lost 8 bases and the J segment 6 bases; nucleotides outside the gene matches: 12. The CDR3 contains 15 residues. The CDR3 is CASVSHRDSYEKLFF. The CDR3 nucleotides are TGTGCCAGCGTCTCACACCGGGACAGCTATGAAAAACTGTTTTTT.

This clone was seen once. This chain links TRBV7-9 with TRBJ2-2; D is possibly TRBD1 (5 bases). The germline V and J ends were trimmed by 1 base and 0 bases, with 6 bases remaining between them. Germline V gene sequence: CDR1 SEHNR, CDR2 FQNEAQ (reference sequence). This CDR3 has 15 residues. CDR3 sequence reads: CASSLGQPNTGELFF. Written as DNA, the CDR3 is TGTGCCAGCAGCTTAGGACAGCCGAACACCGGGGAGCTGTTTTTT.

The chain employs TRBV7-2 and TRBJ2-1, with a possible D match to TRBD2 (5 bases). Trimming shortened V by 2 bases and J by 5 bases, and 10 bases separated the two germline ends. Germline V lookup: CDR1 SGHTA, CDR2 FQGNSA. CDR3 length equals 14 residues. CDR3: CASSLWAGNNEQFF. The CDR3 DNA reads as TGTGCCAGCAGCTTATGGGCCGGGAACAATGAGCAGTTCTTC. The variable domain in full, completed from reference TRBV7-2 and TRBJ2-1, reads GAGVSQSPSNKVTEKGKDVELRCDPISGHTALYWYRQSLGQGLEFLIYFQGNSAPDKSGLPSDRFSAERTGGSVSTLTIQRTQQEDSAVYLCASSLWAGNNEQFFGPGTRLTVL.

The chain couples TRBV28 to TRBJ2-7, with 11 bases that match TRBD1. This CDR3 is 14 amino acids long. Germline V gives CDR1 MDHEN, CDR2 SYDVKM. Trimming removed 3 bases from V and 4 bases from J; junction bases left unmatched: 2. The CDR3 here is CASSFGTGGYEQYF. The CDR3 DNA is TGTGCCAGCAGTTTTGGGACAGGGGGTTACGAGCAGTACTTC.

This chain joins TRBV28 and TRBJ2-5, with 8 bases lining up with TRBD2. The germline V gene encodes CDR1 MDHEN and CDR2 SYDVKM. The V segment lost 7 bases and the J segment 3 bases; nucleotides outside the gene matches: 10. The CDR3 runs to 15 residues. Here the CDR3 DNA reads TGTGCCAGCAACGAGTACGGGAGGGCCGAAGAGACCCAGTACTTC. Translating it yields CASNEYGRAEETQYF.

In its sample, this clone was seen a few times. The chain employs TRBV12-5 and TRBJ2-1; 9 nucleotides line up with TRBD2. The CDR3 is made up of 15 amino acids. J lost 7 bases, V lost 10 bases, and 14 bases had no gene match. Germline V CDR1 and CDR2: LGHNT, FRNRAP. CDR3 DNA sequence: TGTGCTATTCCGGGATCCAGCGGGAGGTTGAATGAGCAGTTCTTC. As protein: CAIPGSSGRLNEQFF.

This chain joins TRBV27 and TRBJ2-7; D ambiguous. CDR3 length: 12 residues. Germline CDR1 and CDR2: MNHEY and SMNVEV (reference sequence). V was cut by 8 bases and J by 8 bases, with 16 bases left in between. In DNA, the CDR3 is TGTGCCAGCGCGGTAGCACCTATGCAGCAGTACTTC. Protein sequence: CASAVAPMQQYF.

V gene TRBV19 combines with J gene TRBJ2-7; weak D call: TRBD1 (6 bases). Trimming left V 5 bases short and J 1 base short, with 12 bases between. The CDR3 loop spans 14 amino acids. The germline V gene has CDR1 LNHDA and CDR2 SQIVND (reference sequence). In DNA, the CDR3 is TGTGCCAGTAGTGCTACAGGGAATTCCTACGAGCAGTACTTC. Amino acid sequence: CASSATGNSYEQYF.

The genes are TRBV18 and TRBJ1-2; 7 bases match TRBD1. The V and J ends lost 3 bases and 6 bases, in that order; junction bases with no gene match: 7. The CDR3 loop spans 14 amino acids. Per germline, CDR1 KGHSH and CDR2 LQKENI. The CDR3 region has the DNA TGTGCCAGCTCACCCCTCGGGCAGGGGGATGGCTACACCTTC. It yields the protein CASSPLGQGDGYTF.

This clone was counted only a few times. The chain uses TRBV5-5 and TRBJ1-1; 7 bases match TRBD1. CDR1 SGHKS and CDR2 YYEKEE come from the germline V gene (reference sequence). V shed 2 bases and J 1 base; nucleotides not matched to a gene: 2. This CDR3 comprises 14 residues. CDR3 in amino acids: CASSFRTGNTEAFF. The CDR3, as DNA: TGTGCCAGCAGCTTCCGGACAGGGAACACTGAAGCTTTCTTT.

This clone was found once. CDR3 amino acids: CASSLASGGADGYTF. CDR3 in DNA: TGCGCCAGCAGCTTGGCCTCGGGGGGTGCTGATGGCTACACCTTC. This sequence joins TRBV5-1 and TRBJ1-2; the D gene is possibly TRBD1 (5 bases). The CDR3 loop spans 15 amino acids. V lost 0 bases and J lost 6, with 15 bases in between. CDR1 is SGHRS and CDR2 is YFSETQ in the germline V gene.

The chain uses TRBV7-2 and TRBJ2-7; unclear D gene. There are 13 residues in the CDR3. CDR1 is SGHTA, CDR2 FQGNSA, per germline. V dropped 6 bases and J dropped 7 bases, with 16 bases sitting between them. CDR3 DNA: TGTGCCAGCAGTCCCGGGTTTTTACGGGAGCAGTACTTC. Translated: CASSPGFLREQYF. Using reference TRBV7-2 and TRBJ2-7 for the parts outside the CDR3, the full variable domain is GAGVSQSPSNKVTEKGKDVELRCDPISGHTALYWYRQSLGQGLEFLIYFQGNSAPDKSGLPSDRFSAERTGGSVSTLTIQRTQQEDSAVYLCASSPGFLREQYFGPGTRLTVT.

The chain joins TRBV3-1 (or the pseudogene TRBV3-2) to TRBJ1-4, with 10 bases lining up with TRBD1. The germline gives CDR1 LGHDT, CDR2 YNNKEL (reference sequence). The CDR3 is made up of 14 amino acids. V lost 3 bases to trimming and J lost 10 bases; unmatched junction nucleotides: 5. CDR3 region: CASSHGTGVGKLFF. The CDR3 DNA reads TGTGCCAGCAGCCACGGGACAGGGGTCGGAAAACTGTTTTTT.

J is TRBJ1-3 and V is TRBV30; no definite D call. The CDR3 is 13 amino acids. CDR1 and CDR2 from the germline V gene are GTSNPN and SVGIG (reference sequence). The ends were cut back, 0 bases at V and 2 bases at J, with 5 bases in the middle. The CDR3 DNA reads as TGTGCCTGGAGTGTCCTTACTGGAAACACCATATATTTT. Protein product: CAWSVLTGNTIYF.

CDR3 sequence reads: CASGLAGADTQYF. The CDR3 bases are TGTGCCAGCGGTCTAGCGGGAGCAGATACGCAGTATTTT. The rearrangement links TRBV6-6 to TRBJ2-3, with 10 bases aligning to TRBD2. The V gene end was trimmed by 8 bases and the J gene end by 4 bases; junction bases not matched to a gene: 3. The CDR3 has 13 residues. CDR1 MNHNY and CDR2 SVGAGI come from the germline V gene (reference sequence).

The sample holds one count of this clone. The rearrangement uses TRBV5-6 and TRBJ2-2, with a possible D match to TRBD2 (6 bases). The CDR3 covers 17 residues. Germline CDR1 SGHDT, CDR2 YYEEEE. With 1 base removed from V and 2 bases from J, the gap between germline ends came to 15 bases. The CDR3 sequence: CASSLRYTGENTGELFF. The CDR3 nucleotides are TGTGCCAGCAGCTTGCGGTATACGGGAGAAAACACCGGGGAGCTGTTTTTT. The variable domain in full, completed from reference TRBV5-6 and TRBJ2-2, reads DAGVTQSPTHLIKTRGQQVTLRCSPKSGHDTVSWYQQALGQGPQFIFQYYEEEERQRGNFPDRFSGHQFPNYSSELNVNALLLGDSALYLCASSLRYTGENTGELFFGEGSRLTVL.